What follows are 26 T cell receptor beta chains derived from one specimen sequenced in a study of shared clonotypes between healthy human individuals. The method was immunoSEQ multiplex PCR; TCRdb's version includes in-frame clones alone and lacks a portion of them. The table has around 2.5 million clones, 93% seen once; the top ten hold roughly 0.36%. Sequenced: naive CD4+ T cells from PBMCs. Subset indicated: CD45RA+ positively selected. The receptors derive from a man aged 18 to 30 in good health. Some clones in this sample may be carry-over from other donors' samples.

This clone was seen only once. The CDR3: CATHRDPGHEQYF. The CDR3, as DNA: TGTGCCACCCATCGGGACCCCGGCCACGAGCAGTACTTC. This chain uses TRBV28 with TRBJ2-7; D is tentatively TRBD1 or TRBD2 (5 bases each). V was clipped by 10 bases and J by 5 bases, with 18 bases between them. CDR1 is MDHEN, CDR2 SYDVKM, per germline. The CDR3 consists of 13 residues.

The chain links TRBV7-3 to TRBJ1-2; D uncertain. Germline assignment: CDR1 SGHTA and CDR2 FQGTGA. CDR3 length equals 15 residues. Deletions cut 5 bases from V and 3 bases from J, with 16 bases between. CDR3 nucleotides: TGTGCCAGCAGCGTACTTCATCCGGAGGACTATGGCTACACCTTC. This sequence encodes CASSVLHPEDYGYTF.

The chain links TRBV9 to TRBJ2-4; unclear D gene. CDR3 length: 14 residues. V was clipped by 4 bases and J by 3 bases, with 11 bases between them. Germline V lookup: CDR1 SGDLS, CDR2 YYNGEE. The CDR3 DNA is TGTGCCAGCAGCCCCTCTGGCCTCAAAAACATTCAGTACTTC. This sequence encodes CASSPSGLKNIQYF. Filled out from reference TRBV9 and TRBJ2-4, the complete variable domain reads DSGVTQTPKHLITATGQRVTLRCSPRSGDLSVYWYQQSLDQGLQFLIQYYNGEERAKGNILERFSAQQFPDLHSELNLSSLELGDSALYFCASSPSGLKNIQYFGAGTRLSVL.

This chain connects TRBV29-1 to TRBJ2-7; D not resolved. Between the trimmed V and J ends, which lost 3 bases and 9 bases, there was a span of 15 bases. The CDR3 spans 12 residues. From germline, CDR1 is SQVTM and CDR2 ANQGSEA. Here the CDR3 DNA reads TGCAGCGTTGAGTCGGGTTCGGCGGTGCAGTACTTC. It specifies CSVESGSAVQYF.

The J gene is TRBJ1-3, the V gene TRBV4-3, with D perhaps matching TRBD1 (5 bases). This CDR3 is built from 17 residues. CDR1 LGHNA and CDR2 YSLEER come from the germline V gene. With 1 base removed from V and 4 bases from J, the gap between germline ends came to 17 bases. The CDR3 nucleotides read TGCGCCAGCAGCCAAGCCCCTTCCGGGACCACGGGAAACACCATATATTTT. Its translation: CASSQAPSGTTGNTIYF.

This chain's CDR3 is CASSPTTSGGGNEQFF. Written as DNA, the CDR3 is TGTGCCAGCAGTCCGACTACTAGCGGAGGTGGGAATGAGCAGTTCTTC. This sequence joins TRBV7-3 and TRBJ2-1; TRBD2 agrees at 8 bases. After removal of 6 bases from V and 7 bases from J, the junction contained 14 bases not matched to a gene. CDR1 SGHTA and CDR2 FQGTGA come from the germline V gene. The CDR3 contains 16 residues.

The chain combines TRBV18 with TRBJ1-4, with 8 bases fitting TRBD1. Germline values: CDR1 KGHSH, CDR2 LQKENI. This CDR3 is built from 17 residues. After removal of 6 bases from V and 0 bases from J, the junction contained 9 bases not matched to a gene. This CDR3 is CASSLSSDRATNEKLFF. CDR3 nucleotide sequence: TGTGCCAGCTCTCTATCCTCGGACAGGGCAACTAATGAAAAACTGTTTTTT.

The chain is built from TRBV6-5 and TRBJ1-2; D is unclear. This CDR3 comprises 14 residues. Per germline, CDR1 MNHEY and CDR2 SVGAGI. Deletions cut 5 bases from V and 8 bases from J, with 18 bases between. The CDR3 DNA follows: TGTGCCAGCAGTCCCGGGTCTCTCGGAGGAGGCTACACCTTC. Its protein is CASSPGSLGGGYTF.

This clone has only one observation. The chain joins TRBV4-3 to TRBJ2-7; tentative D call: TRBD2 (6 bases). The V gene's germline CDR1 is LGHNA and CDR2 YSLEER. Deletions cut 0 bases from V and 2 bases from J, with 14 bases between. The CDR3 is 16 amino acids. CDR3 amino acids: CASSQDFAGRTYEQYF. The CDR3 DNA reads TGCGCCAGCAGCCAAGATTTCGCGGGACGCACCTACGAGCAGTACTTC.

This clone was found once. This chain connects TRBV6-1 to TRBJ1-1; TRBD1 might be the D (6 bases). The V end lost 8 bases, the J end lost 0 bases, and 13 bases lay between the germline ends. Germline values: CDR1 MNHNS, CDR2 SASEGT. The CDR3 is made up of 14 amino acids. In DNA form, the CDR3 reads TGTGCCAGCTTTGAGGGGGGTGTGAACACTGAAGCTTTCTTT. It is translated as CASFEGGVNTEAFF.

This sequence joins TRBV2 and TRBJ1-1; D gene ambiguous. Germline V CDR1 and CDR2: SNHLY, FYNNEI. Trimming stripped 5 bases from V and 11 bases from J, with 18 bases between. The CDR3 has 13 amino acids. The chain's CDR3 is CASSSRERSYAFF. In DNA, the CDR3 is TGTGCCAGCAGTTCGCGGGAAAGGTCCTACGCTTTCTTT.

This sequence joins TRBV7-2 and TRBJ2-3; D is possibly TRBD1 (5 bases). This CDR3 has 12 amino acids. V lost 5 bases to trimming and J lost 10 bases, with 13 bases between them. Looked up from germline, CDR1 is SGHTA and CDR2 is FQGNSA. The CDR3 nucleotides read TGTGCCAGCAGCACCACCCAGGGTTCGCAGTATTTT. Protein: CASSTTQGSQYF.

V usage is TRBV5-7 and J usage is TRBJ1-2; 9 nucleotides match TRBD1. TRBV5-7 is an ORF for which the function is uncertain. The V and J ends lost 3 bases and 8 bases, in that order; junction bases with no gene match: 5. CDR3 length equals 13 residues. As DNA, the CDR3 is TGTGCCAGCAGCTCCGGGACAGGGCACGGCTACACCTTC. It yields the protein CASSSGTGHGYTF.

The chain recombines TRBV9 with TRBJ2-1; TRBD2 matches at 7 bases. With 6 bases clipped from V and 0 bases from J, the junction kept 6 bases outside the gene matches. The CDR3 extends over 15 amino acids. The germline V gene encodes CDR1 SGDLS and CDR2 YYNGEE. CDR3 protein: CASTLGGSSYNEQFF. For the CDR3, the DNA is TGTGCCAGCACCCTGGGCGGGAGCTCCTACAATGAGCAGTTCTTC.

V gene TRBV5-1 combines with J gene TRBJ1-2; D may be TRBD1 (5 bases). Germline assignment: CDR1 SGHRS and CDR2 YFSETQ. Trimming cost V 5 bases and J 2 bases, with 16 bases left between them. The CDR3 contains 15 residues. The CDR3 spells CASRPPTATNYGYTF. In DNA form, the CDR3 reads TGCGCCAGCAGACCCCCGACAGCCACCAACTATGGCTACACCTTC.

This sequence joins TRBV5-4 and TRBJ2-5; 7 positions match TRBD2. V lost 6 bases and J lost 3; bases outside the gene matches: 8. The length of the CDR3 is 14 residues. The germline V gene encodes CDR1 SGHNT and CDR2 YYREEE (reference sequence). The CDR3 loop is CASNTWEGKETQYF. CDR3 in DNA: TGTGCCAGCAACACCTGGGAGGGGAAAGAGACCCAGTACTTC.

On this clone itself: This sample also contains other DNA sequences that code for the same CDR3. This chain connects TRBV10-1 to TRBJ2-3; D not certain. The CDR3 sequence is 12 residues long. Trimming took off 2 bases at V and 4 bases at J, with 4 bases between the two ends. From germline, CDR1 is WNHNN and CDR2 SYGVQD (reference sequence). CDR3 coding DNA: TGCGCCAGCAGTGAGGGGCCAGATACGCAGTATTTT. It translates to CASSEGPDTQYF.

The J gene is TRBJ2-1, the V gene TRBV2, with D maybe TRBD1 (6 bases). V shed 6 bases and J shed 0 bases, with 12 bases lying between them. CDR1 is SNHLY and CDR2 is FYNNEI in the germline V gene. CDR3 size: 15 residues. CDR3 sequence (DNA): TGTGCCAGCAGCGGACAGCTCAGCTCCTACAATGAGCAGTTCTTC. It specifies CASSGQLSSYNEQFF.

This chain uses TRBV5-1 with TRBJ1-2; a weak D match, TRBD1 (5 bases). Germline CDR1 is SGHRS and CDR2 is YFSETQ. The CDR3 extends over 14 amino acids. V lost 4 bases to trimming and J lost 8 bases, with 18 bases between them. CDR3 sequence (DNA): TGCGCCAGCAGCCGCATACCCGGGACCGAAGGCTACACCTTC. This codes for CASSRIPGTEGYTF.

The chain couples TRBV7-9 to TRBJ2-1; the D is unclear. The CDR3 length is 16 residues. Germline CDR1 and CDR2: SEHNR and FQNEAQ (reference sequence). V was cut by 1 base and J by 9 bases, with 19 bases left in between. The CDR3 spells CASSLVTSRLVFEQFF. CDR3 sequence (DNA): TGTGCCAGCAGCTTAGTGACCTCCCGTCTCGTTTTTGAGCAGTTCTTC.

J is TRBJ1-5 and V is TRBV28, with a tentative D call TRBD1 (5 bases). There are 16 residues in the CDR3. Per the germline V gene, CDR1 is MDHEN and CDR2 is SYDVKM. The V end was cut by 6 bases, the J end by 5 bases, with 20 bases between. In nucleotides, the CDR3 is TGTGCCAGCAGCCCCAGCCTGCGGGGCGCGGATCAGCCCCAGCATTTT. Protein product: CASSPSLRGADQPQHF. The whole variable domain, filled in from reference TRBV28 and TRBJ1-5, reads DVKVTQSSRYLVKRTGEKVFLECVQDMDHENMFWYRQDPGLGLRLIYFSYDVKMKEKGDIPEGYSVSREKKERFSLILESASTNQTSMYLCASSPSLRGADQPQHFGDGTRLSIL.

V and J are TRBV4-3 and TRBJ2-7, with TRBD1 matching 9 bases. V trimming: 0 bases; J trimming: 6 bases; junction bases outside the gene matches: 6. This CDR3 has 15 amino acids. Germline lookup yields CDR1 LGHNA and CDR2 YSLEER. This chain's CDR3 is CASSQEWDRVPEQYF. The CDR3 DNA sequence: TGCGCCAGCAGCCAAGAATGGGACAGGGTACCCGAGCAGTACTTC.

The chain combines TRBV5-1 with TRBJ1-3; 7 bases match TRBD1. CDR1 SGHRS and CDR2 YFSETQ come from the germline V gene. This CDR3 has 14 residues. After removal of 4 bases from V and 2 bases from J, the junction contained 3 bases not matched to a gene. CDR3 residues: CASSGGQPGNTIYF. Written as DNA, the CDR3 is TGCGCCAGCAGCGGGGGACAGCCTGGAAACACCATATATTTT.

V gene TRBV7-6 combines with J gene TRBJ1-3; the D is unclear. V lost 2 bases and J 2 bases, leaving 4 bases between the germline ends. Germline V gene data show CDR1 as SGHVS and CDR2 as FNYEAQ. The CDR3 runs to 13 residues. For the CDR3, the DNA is TGTGCCAGCAGCTTATGGACTGGAAACACCATATATTTT. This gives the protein CASSLWTGNTIYF.

CDR3 amino acids: CASSLGPADSGANVLTF. CDR3 bases: TGTGCCAGCAGCTTAGGGCCAGCTGACTCTGGGGCCAACGTCCTGACTTTC. The rearrangement uses TRBV7-2 and TRBJ2-6; D is unresolved. This CDR3 has 17 amino acids. Germline loops: CDR1 SGHTA, CDR2 FQGNSA. V was shortened by 1 base and J by 0 bases, with 10 bases between the two germline ends. The full variable domain, its missing parts supplied by reference TRBV7-2 and TRBJ2-6, is GAGVSQSPSNKVTEKGKDVELRCDPISGHTALYWYRQSLGQGLEFLIYFQGNSAPDKSGLPSDRFSAERTGGSVSTLTIQRTQQEDSAVYLCASSLGPADSGANVLTFGAGSRLTVL.

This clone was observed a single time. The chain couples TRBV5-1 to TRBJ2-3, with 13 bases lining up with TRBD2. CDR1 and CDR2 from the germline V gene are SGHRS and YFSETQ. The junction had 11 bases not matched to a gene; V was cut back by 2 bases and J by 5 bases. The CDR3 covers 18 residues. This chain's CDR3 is CASSFLPGLAGMGDTQYF. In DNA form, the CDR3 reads TGCGCCAGCAGCTTCTTACCGGGACTAGCGGGAATGGGAGATACGCAGTATTTT.